The clone carrying this TCR beta chain has at least ten counts. Its matching antigen is unknown. RNA transcripts gave rise to amplified TCR beta CDR3 regions. First-round RT-PCR of the TCR CDR3 relied on the HTBI primer set. TCRdb re-analysed the multiplex PCR reads in MiXCR, keeping a single row per CDR3 protein. The sample consists of under 350,000 distinct CDR3 sequences, 15% to 20% of them appearing once. This sample was included in a study of T cells in Graves' hyperthyroidism and ophthalmopathy. An approximately 9.4 ml volume of fresh peripheral blood provided the PBMCs. General study findings and limits: Most clonotypes expanded in the thyroid (above 0.001) were also present in blood.

The CDR3 covers 15 residues. CDR1 and CDR2 from the germline V gene are KGHSH and LQKENI. Trimming took off 6 bases at V and 0 bases at J, with 12 bases between the two ends. The rearrangement uses TRBV18 and TRBJ2-1; no firm D call. Sequences were obtained from blood. This clonotype originated in a woman aged 60 to 75 with Graves' ophthalmopathy. This CDR3 reads CASSYLQSSYNEQFF. In nucleotides, the CDR3 is TGTGCCAGCTCCTACCTCCAGAGCTCCTACAATGAGCAGTTCTTC.